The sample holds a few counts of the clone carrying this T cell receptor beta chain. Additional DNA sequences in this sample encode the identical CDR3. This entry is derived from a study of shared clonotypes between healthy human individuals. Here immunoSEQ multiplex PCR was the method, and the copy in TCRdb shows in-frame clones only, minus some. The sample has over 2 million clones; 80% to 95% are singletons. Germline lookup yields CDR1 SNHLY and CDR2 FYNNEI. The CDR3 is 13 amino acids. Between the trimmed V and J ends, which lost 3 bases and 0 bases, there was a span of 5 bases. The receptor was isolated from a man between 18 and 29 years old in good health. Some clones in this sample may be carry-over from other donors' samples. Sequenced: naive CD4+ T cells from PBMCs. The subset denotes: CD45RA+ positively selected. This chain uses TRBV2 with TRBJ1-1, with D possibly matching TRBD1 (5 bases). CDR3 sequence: CASSEGVNTEAFF. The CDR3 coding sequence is TGTGCCAGCAGTGAGGGGGTGAACACTGAAGCTTTCTTT.